The TCR beta chain under discussion was sequenced for a study of cytomegalovirus exposure and HLA in healthy donors. The germline V and J ends were trimmed by 0 bases and 2 bases, with 11 bases remaining between them. CDR3 length equals 16 residues. Germline CDR1 and CDR2: MNHEY and SVGAGI. Whole-study findings and limits: Immune exposure data for these donors was limited to CMV serostatus. Productive status was seen about 87% or about 30% of the time for most TCR beta V segments in an earlier analysis.

Donors consisted of healthy bone marrow donors. PCR amplification relied on 60 Vbeta primers (plus 13 Jbeta primers). Assay: immunoSEQ multiplex PCR; the TCRdb copy retains only in-frame clones and omits some. Of around 140,000 clones listed, around two thirds are singletons. For this clone: The antigen is not known.

The chain has TRBV6-5 and TRBJ2-4, with D hard to call. The sample taken for sequencing was PBMCs. The TCR originated in a male donor in good health and CMV-seronegative. As DNA, the CDR3 is TGTGCCAGCAGTTACTCCTCCTTAGCATCCAAAAACATTCAGTACTTC. Residues: CASSYSSLASKNIQYF.